This T cell receptor beta chain comes out of a study of T cell changes during pregnancy in multiple sclerosis. The data were produced by immunoSEQ multiplex PCR, yet TCRdb's version contains in-frame clones alone and is incomplete. Here the sample spans some 12,000 clones, around 86% being singletons. Sequenced here: CD8+ T cells from peripheral blood mononuclear cells, sampled in the second trimester of pregnancy. This receptor was obtained from a female donor in good health, enrolled as a control in a pregnancy study.

The CDR3 DNA sequence: TGCGCCAGCAGCCAAGCCTCGGCGGGGTCCTACGAGCAGTACTTC. It translates to CASSQASAGSYEQYF. This chain links TRBV4-1 with TRBJ2-7, with D perhaps TRBD2 (6 bases). This CDR3 region has 15 residues. CDR1 MGHRA and CDR2 YSYEKL come from the germline V gene. V was shortened by 1 base and J by 1 base, with 11 bases between the two germline ends.